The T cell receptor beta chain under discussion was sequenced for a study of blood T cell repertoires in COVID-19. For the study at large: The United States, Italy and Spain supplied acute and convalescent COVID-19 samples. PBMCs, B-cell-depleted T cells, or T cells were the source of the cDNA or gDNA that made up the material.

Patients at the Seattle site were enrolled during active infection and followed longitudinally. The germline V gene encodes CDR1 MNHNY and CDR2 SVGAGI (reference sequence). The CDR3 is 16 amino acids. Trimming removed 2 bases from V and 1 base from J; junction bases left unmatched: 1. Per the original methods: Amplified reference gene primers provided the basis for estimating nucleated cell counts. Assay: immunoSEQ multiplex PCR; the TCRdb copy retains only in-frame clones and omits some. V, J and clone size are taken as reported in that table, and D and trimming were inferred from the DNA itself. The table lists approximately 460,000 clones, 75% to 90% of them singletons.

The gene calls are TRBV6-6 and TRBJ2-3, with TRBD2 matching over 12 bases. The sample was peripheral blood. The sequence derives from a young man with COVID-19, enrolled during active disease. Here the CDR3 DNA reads TGTGCCAGCAGTTACCGGACTAGCGGGGGCACAGATACGCAGTATTTT. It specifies CASSYRTSGGTDTQYF.